This record looks at one T cell receptor (beta chain) sequence and its context. Its antigen remains unidentified. Base qualities were left out, and no much larger clone turns up one base away. The CDR3 goes from the cysteine to the phenylalanine over 17 residues. Of all the DNA, just the CDR3 is kept, 51 bases in frame from base 1. V lost 0 bases and J lost 0 bases, and the count of bases not matched to a germline gene is 6. CDR1 and CDR2, per the germline V gene, are MDHEN and SYDVKM. This sample is part of a study of OX40 agonist ivuxolimab in advanced cancers. Context from the whole study: Ivuxolimab was an agonistic, fully human IgG2 monoclonal antibody directed against OX40 (CD134), a costimulatory receptor. Prior anti-PD-1, anti-PD-L1 or anti-CTLA-4 therapy was permitted, and about two fifths of dose-escalation patients had received checkpoint inhibitors. Intravenous ivuxolimab was administered to patients every 2 weeks at six dose levels: 0.01, 0.1, 0.3, 1.5, 3 and 10 mg/kg. The paper describes the monotherapy dose-escalation part (N ≈ 52 patients) of the phase I trial of ivuxolimab. In the dose-escalation cohort, 70% to 85% of patients were male, and the mean age was 60 years with a range of about 23 to 79. The purpose of peripheral TCRbeta sequencing was to test whether ivuxolimab changed TCR sequence diversity and led to clonal T-cell expansion. Among the approximately 54 dose-escalation patients, about 19 had hepatocellular carcinoma, about 15 melanoma, 9 renal cell carcinoma and 9 head and neck cancer. Partial responses occurred in three dose-escalation patients, of whom one had hepatocellular carcinoma and two had cutaneous melanoma. Beyond this particular receptor, the publication reports: Low levels of normalized T-cell clonal expansion were also shown by some nonresponding patients. Clonal expansion of both CD4+ and CD8+ blood T cells was observed from baseline to week 6 at doses 0.1 to 3.0 mg/kg. Partial responders in the 0.1-3.0 mg/kg groups had among the lowest normalized peripheral clonal expansion, especially among CD8+ T cells. The antigen specificity of the clonally expanded peripheral T cells was not determined. After ivuxolimab, CD8+ T cells had more expanded clones than CD4+ T cells on average.

Genomic DNA was extracted from sorted cells for sequencing of the TCRbeta CDR3 region. TCRbeta CDR3 regions were sequenced using the immunoSEQ Assay. The clones in this table, taken by TCRdb from immuneACCESS, are in-frame only. Not every clone is retained; where verified, under half of the shortfall comes from an unresolved V gene, and the cause of the rest is unknown. This sample comprises over 45,000 clones, 88% of them detected only once. Roughly 3.3% of the sample goes to the ten largest clones. Patients with a history of autoimmune disease or receiving systemic immunosuppression were excluded from the trial. In every dose cohort, peripheral blood was drawn for TCR sequencing at baseline, cycle 4 day 1, and cycle 7 day 1. The samples were taken from a phase I, first-in-human, multicenter, open-label dose-escalation trial of ivuxolimab. Adults with locally advanced or metastatic melanoma, renal cell, hepatocellular, or head and neck squamous cell carcinoma were enrolled in the trial. CD4+ and CD8+ T cells were sorted separately from peripheral blood before TCR sequencing.

Rearrangement joined TRBV28 to TRBJ1-1; the central 8 bases match TRBD1. The source material was CD4+ or CD8+ T cells sorted from blood, sampled in a trial of the OX40 agonist ivuxolimab. This receptor was identified in an adult with an advanced solid tumor such as melanoma, head and neck, liver or kidney cancer. The DNA sequence follows: TGTGCCAGCAGTTTATGGGGGGGGACAGGATTGAACACTGAAGCTTTCTTT. This sequence encodes CASSLWGGTGLNTEAFF. When the CDR3 is completed using the reference TRBV28 and TRBJ1-1 genes on either side, the full variable domain is DVKVTQSSRYLVKRTGEKVFLECVQDMDHENMFWYRQDPGLGLRLIYFSYDVKMKEKGDIPEGYSVSREKKERFSLILESASTNQTSMYLCASSLWGGTGLNTEAFFGQGTRLTVV.